Listed below are T cell receptor beta chains from one sample, sequenced in a study of post-analysis software for immune sequencing data. TCRdb re-derived calls from the PCR reads in MiXCR, one entry per CDR3 protein. The table shows 450,000 to 700,000 distinct CDR3 sequences, with around 44% occurring only once. Sequencing used blood. These receptors were obtained from a girl between 5 and 17 years old with multiple sclerosis. Each CDR3 is given with its conserved first and last residue.

J gene: TRBJ2-1; V gene: TRBV12-3/TRBV12-4; CDR3 protein: CASRYSGGGNEQFF
J gene: TRBJ2-5; V gene: TRBV5-1; CDR3 protein: CASSLVPGSEAQYF
J gene: TRBJ2-1; V gene: TRBV12-3/TRBV12-4; CDR3 protein: CASSPYTDNNEQFF
J gene: TRBJ2-1; V gene: TRBV11-2; CDR3 protein: CASSLALDWRNEQFF
J gene: TRBJ1-2; V gene: TRBV29-1; CDR3 protein: CSVVRMGASNYGYTF
J gene: TRBJ1-1; V gene: TRBV29-1; CDR3 protein: CSVAGLNTEAFF
J gene: TRBJ2-3; V gene: TRBV2; CDR3 protein: CASKSRDRSTDTQYF
J gene: TRBJ2-5; V gene: TRBV12-3/TRBV12-4; CDR3 protein: CASSLEGLVRETQYF
J gene: TRBJ1-2; V gene: TRBV6-5; CDR3 protein: CASRGGQGTPYGYTF
J gene: TRBJ2-2; V gene: TRBV29-1; CDR3 protein: CSVGQGGELFF
J gene: TRBJ1-5; V gene: TRBV4-1; CDR3 protein: CASSPQGVASNQPQHF
J gene: TRBJ2-1; V gene: TRBV7-3; CDR3 protein: CASSLAPAGYNEQFF
J gene: TRBJ2-1; V gene: TRBV13; CDR3 protein: CASSEWGSLGNEQFF
J gene: TRBJ2-7; V gene: TRBV6-1; CDR3 protein: CASSEGPSGVYEQYF